This T cell receptor beta chain was found in a study of shared clonotypes between healthy human individuals (dated by TCRdb to the early 2020s). About the investigation overall: The cohort comprised a couple of women and a few men aged 18 to 49 years. Per donor, three plates each were used for CD4 naive and CD4 memory, two for CD8 naive, and one for CD8 memory. The study deeply sequenced blood TCR repertoires of five healthy adults to estimate repertoire size and the extent of clonotype sharing between individuals. To increase sequencing depth and limit assay-specific biases, TCR repertoire library preparation and sequencing were carried out by different laboratories using diverse techniques. Leukapheresis yielded between about 0.9 and 9 billion PBMCs per donor.

Healthy HIV-negative adults with no recently reported acute infections or vaccinations were included as donors. Only Caucasian adults living in Nashville, Tennessee, USA were represented among the donors. CD4+ T cells were enriched by magnetic negative selection, after which naive cells were positively selected on CD45RA and the negative fraction was taken as the memory subset. Blood was obtained by leukapheresis, after which PBMCs were separated by Ficoll-Histopaque density gradient centrifugation and cryopreserved in liquid nitrogen vapor phase. Analytical flow cytometry was used to check the purity and quantity of every magnetically sorted T cell population. Each sorted fraction had its genomic DNA isolated and then quantified by UV absorbance on a Nanodrop 2000c. General findings and caveats noted by the study authors: Larger estimated clonotype richness was generally found for naive subsets than for memory subsets. Sharing across a few donors was observed for 5% to 6.5% of naive CD4, 3.5% of naive CD8, over 2% of memory CD4, and about 0.38% of memory CD8 clonotypes. Based on pairwise subsampling, the degree of clonotype sharing among donors was expected to be affected by sequencing depth. Even with the large sequencing depth, rarefaction of the sorted-subset datasets indicated that sequencing was incomplete. Sampling was restricted to blood, and TCR repertoires in tissue are likely to differ from TCR repertoires in blood. The small number of donors limited the genetic and exposure-history diversity represented. Compared with non-shared clonotypes, clonotypes shared by all four sorted-subset donors had higher generation probabilities.

TCR CDR3 regions were amplified from genomic DNA by multiplex PCR using the deep immunoSEQ assay. Genomic DNA extracted from each cell subset was distributed evenly over all wells of several immunoSEQ 96-well plates, and each plate served as one replicate. For sorted subsets, 150 to 200 ng genomic DNA, equal to 25,000 to 35,000 T cell genomes, was loaded into each replicate PCR. Purified libraries were quantified with a Qubit 3.0 fluorometer, sized on a Bioanalyzer 2100, and re-quantified with the KAPA Library Quantification kit. Every immunoSEQ 96-well plate was sequenced on a dedicated single-read 150-cycle Illumina NextSeq 550 flow cell. The source study handled its data this way. Because the immunoSEQ output held only junctional sequences and lacked quality scores, the filtering could not match the filtering applied to full-length reads. To assign V/J genes and CDR3, sequences were annotated against IMGT germline references using PyIR, a Python wrapper for IgBLAST v1.9. Reads were filtered out if the reads had weak V/J assignments (E-value above 1e-6), no CDR3, stop codons, out-of-frame junctions, or ambiguous translated residues. V3J clonotypes were defined by identical inferred V gene, J gene, and CDR3 amino acid sequence. To compute the percentage overlap between repertoires, the number of shared unique clonotypes was divided by the size of the smaller repertoire. Richness of each repertoire was evaluated using RTK rarefaction, the Chao1 estimator, and Recon v2.1 estimates of unobserved clonotypes. Generation probabilities were computed with OLGA for all TCRbeta clonotypes obtained by the gDNA method from several donors. TCRdb carries this immuneACCESS record with in-frame sequences only. Its versions omit some clonotypes, under half of them owing to an unresolved V gene in the studies checked, with the rest unexplained. V, J and clone size are taken as reported in that table, and D and trimming were inferred from the DNA itself. This sample is represented by over a million clones; about four fifths of them were singletons. The ten top clones hold more than 0.5% of the sample.

About this clone: Its antigen remains unidentified. No quality values exist for individual bases; no much larger clone is one base distant.

The source of this sequence is a young man in good health. Some clones in this sample may be carry-over from other donors' samples. The sample taken for sequencing was memory CD4+ T cells from PBMCs. The meaning of the sample's cell subset or site label: CD45RA-negative fraction.

Read as DNA, the sequence is TGTGCTAGTGGTTTGGTACTGGCGGGTGGTGGCACAGATACGCAGTATTTT. This codes for CASGLVLAGGGTDTQYF. The chain is made from TRBV12-5 and TRBJ2-3; TRBD2 could be the D gene, as 5 bases match. Taken from the germline V gene, the CDR1 and CDR2 loops are LGHNT and FRNRAP. V and J lose 0 bases and 1 base, and a span of 14 bases separates them. Inclusive of the bounding cysteine and phenylalanine, the CDR3 is 17 residues long. Kept here is only the CDR3 DNA, which spans 51 bases and is read in frame from base 1.